This TCR beta chain stems from a study of cytomegalovirus exposure and HLA in healthy donors. Overall study results and limits: Sequencing artifact likely explains a cluster of highly shared sequence variants. Some V segments, TRBV6-2 and TRBV6-3 among them, were indistinguishable and were therefore excluded. V- and J-gene trimming of TCR beta was linked (in a later analysis) to a missense DCLRE1C variant.

The primer mix had 60 Vbeta and 13 Jbeta primers. TCRdb keeps only in-frame clones here, not all; method: immunoSEQ multiplex PCR. There are some 59,000 clones in the sample; roughly 84% occur only once, and approximately 2.8% lies in the top ten. Germline CDR1 SEHNR, CDR2 FQNEAQ (reference sequence). The V end lost 1 base, the J end lost 4 bases, and 12 bases lay between the germline ends. The length of the CDR3 is 15 residues. About this clone itself: Its antigen is not identified.

The material sequenced was PBMCs. This TCR came from a young woman in good health and CMV-seronegative. The rearrangement links TRBV7-9 to TRBJ2-3, with a weak D call TRBD2 (7 bases). The CDR3 sequence: CASSLGGGAADTQYF. CDR3 nucleotides: TGTGCCAGCAGCTTAGGGGGGGGCGCGGCAGATACGCAGTATTTT.